These T cell receptor beta chains were read from a single sample in a study of blood T cell repertoires in COVID-19. Profiling relied on immunoSEQ multiplex PCR, and the TCRdb table lists in-frame clones only, not all of them. The repertoire holds roughly 170,000 clones, with 88% as singletons. The sequencing sample was made of peripheral blood. Receptor source: a man aged 55 to 70 with acute or convalescent COVID-19. The CDR3 runs from the conserved cysteine through the conserved F or W. The D gene is left open where the match is weak. Clone size appears in some rows only: once, few, many, or a class for an expanded clone.

>TRBJ1-1|TRBD1|TRBV5-1|-
CASSLAQGATEAFF
TGCGCCAGCAGCTTGGCACAGGGGGCAACTGAAGCTTTCTTT
>TRBJ1-3|-|TRBV11-3|-
CASSLPGTGNTIYF
TGTGCCAGCAGCTTGCCCGGGACTGGAAACACCATATATTTT
>TRBJ1-1|-|TRBV7-3|-
CASSLGGWTEAFF
TGTGCCAGCAGCTTAGGGGGCTGGACTGAAGCTTTCTTT
>TRBJ2-6|-|TRBV4-1|-
CASSQGAGTGANVLTF
TGCGCCAGCAGCCAAGGAGCTGGTACGGGGGCCAACGTCCTGACTTTC
>TRBJ2-2|TRBD2|TRBV19|-
CATRGSGVGSGELFF
TGTGCCACCCGGGGTAGCGGGGTCGGATCCGGGGAGCTGTTTTTT
>TRBJ1-4|TRBD1|TRBV19|-
CASSRNRGTNEKLFF
TGTGCCAGTAGTAGGAACAGGGGAACTAATGAAAAACTGTTTTTT
>TRBJ2-3|-|TRBV5-1|-
CASSLVDSGDTQYF
TGCGCCAGCAGCTTGGTAGATTCGGGAGATACGCAGTATTTT
>TRBJ2-7|TRBD2|TRBV6-5|-
CASKKGAGDSYEQYF
TGTGCCAGCAAAAAAGGGGCGGGAGACTCCTACGAGCAGTACTTC
>TRBJ2-2|-|TRBV10-2|-
CASSDSGDDGELFF
TGCGCCAGCAGTGATTCCGGAGACGACGGGGAGCTGTTTTTT
>TRBJ2-3|TRBD2|TRBV7-2|few
CASSPREVLSTDTQYF
TGTGCCAGCAGCCCCCGGGAGGTTCTTAGCACAGATACGCAGTATTTT
>TRBJ1-1|-|TRBV10-3|-
CAISESLGGTEAFF
TGTGCCATCAGTGAGTCCTTGGGGGGCACTGAAGCTTTCTTT
>TRBJ1-2|-|TRBV7-9|-
CASSLDRYGYTF
TGTGCCAGCAGCCTTGACAGATATGGCTACACCTTC
>TRBJ2-1|TRBD2|TRBV5-4|-
CASRAGTSSYNEQFF
TGTGCCAGCAGGGCCGGGACTAGCTCCTACAATGAGCAGTTCTTC
>TRBJ1-1|-|TRBV15|once
CATSRSREVNTEAFF
TGTGCCACCAGCAGATCGCGGGAGGTGAACACTGAAGCTTTCTTT
>TRBJ1-2|-|TRBV28|-
CASSFRYGYTF
TGTGCCAGCAGTTTCCGTTATGGCTACACCTTC
>TRBJ1-3|-|TRBV6-5|-
CASSLDSSGNTIYF
TGTGCCAGCAGTTTGGACTCTTCTGGAAACACCATATATTTT
>TRBJ1-2|TRBD1|TRBV6-2/TRBV6-3|few
CASSSYKTGRRGYTF
TGTGCCAGCAGTTCCTATAAGACAGGGCGGCGCGGCTACACCTTC
>TRBJ2-3|-|TRBV7-9|-
CASVTRPREDTQYF
TGTGCCAGCGTGACCCGGCCCCGGGAAGATACGCAGTATTTT
>TRBJ1-1|-|TRBV30|few
CAWSVRRARGTEAFF
TGTGCCTGGAGTGTTCGGAGGGCGCGGGGCACTGAAGCTTTCTTT
>TRBJ1-6|-|TRBV27|-
CASSFSNSGGALHF
TGTGCCAGCAGTTTCTCAAATTCAGGAGGGGCCCTCCACTTT
>TRBJ2-5|TRBD2|TRBV7-7|once
CASSTAGLGQETQYF
TGTGCCAGCAGCACGGCGGGACTAGGCCAAGAGACCCAGTACTTC
>TRBJ2-1|-|TRBV10-3|once
CAISEEEGGEQFF
TGTGCCATCAGTGAGGAAGAAGGAGGAGAGCAGTTCTTC
>TRBJ1-1|-|TRBV27|-
CASSYWGTLNTEAFF
TGTGCCAGCAGTTATTGGGGCACACTAAACACTGAAGCTTTCTTT
>TRBJ2-3|TRBD2|TRBV30|-
CACGLAGGVTQYF
TGTGCCTGCGGACTAGCGGGGGGGGTCACGCAGTATTTT
>TRBJ2-5|-|TRBV21-1|-
CASSGTSGGAGETQYF
TGTGCCAGCAGCGGCACTAGCGGGGGGGCCGGAGAGACCCAGTACTTC
>TRBJ1-5|TRBD1|TRBV7-9|few
CASQQGAGNQPQHF
TGTGCCAGCCAGCAGGGGGCAGGCAATCAGCCCCAGCATTTT
>TRBJ2-7|TRBD1|TRBV6-5|once
CASSTRTGGSYEQYF
TGTGCCAGCAGTACGAGGACAGGGGGGTCCTACGAGCAGTACTTC
>TRBJ1-1|-|TRBV14|-
CASSRGLMNTEAFF
TGTGCCAGCTCGCGAGGACTCATGAACACTGAAGCTTTCTTT
>TRBJ1-3|TRBD1|TRBV5-8|-
CASSPGQVIGNTIYF
TGTGCCAGCAGCCCAGGACAGGTGATTGGAAACACCATATATTTT
>TRBJ2-1|-|TRBV5-1|-
CASSLESGARGEQFF
TGCGCCAGCAGCTTGGAAAGCGGCGCCCGGGGTGAGCAGTTCTTC
>TRBJ2-1|-|TRBV29-1|-
CSVGRVGKRDEQFF
TGCAGCGTTGGACGTGTGGGGAAGCGGGATGAGCAGTTCTTC
>TRBJ2-1|-|TRBV11-3|-
CASSFSYNEQFF
TGTGCCAGCAGCTTCAGCTACAATGAGCAGTTCTTC
>TRBJ1-1|-|TRBV3-1/TRBV3-2|-
CASSHTTVNTEAFF
TGTGCCAGCAGCCATACCACGGTGAACACTGAAGCTTTCTTT
>TRBJ1-1|-|TRBV5-5|many
CASSLMTGLGLFF
TGTGCCAGCAGCTTAATGACAGGCCTCGGCCTTTTCTTT
>TRBJ1-5|-|TRBV6-5|-
CASSPGRAQPQHF
TGTGCCAGCAGCCCAGGGCGCGCCCAGCCCCAGCATTTT
>TRBJ1-6|TRBD1|TRBV5-1|-
CASSTGQWNSPLHF
TGCGCCAGCAGCACGGGACAGTGGAATTCACCCCTCCACTTT
>TRBJ2-2|TRBD1|TRBV6-5|once
CASSYSWTGGTGELFF
TGTGCCAGCAGTTACTCGTGGACAGGGGGCACCGGGGAGCTGTTTTTT
>TRBJ2-7|TRBD1|TRBV29-1|-
CSVWDRGNYEQYF
TGCAGCGTTTGGGACAGGGGGAACTACGAGCAGTACTTC
>TRBJ2-2|TRBD1|TRBV27|once
CASSRDRVTGELFF
TGTGCCAGCAGCCGGGACAGGGTTACCGGGGAGCTGTTTTTT
>TRBJ2-3|-|TRBV28|once
CASSPGQGGTDTQYF
TGTGCCAGCAGTCCCGGACAGGGAGGGACAGATACGCAGTATTTT
>TRBJ1-4|TRBD1|TRBV2|-
CASRGQAINEKLFF
TGTGCCAGCAGGGGACAGGCCATTAATGAAAAACTGTTTTTT
>TRBJ2-7|-|TRBV9|-
CASSVDGSSYEQYF
TGTGCCAGCAGCGTCGACGGGAGCTCCTACGAGCAGTACTTC
>TRBJ2-5|TRBD2|TRBV5-4|-
CASSFGRGGGETQYF
TGTGCCAGCAGCTTCGGTCGCGGGGGGGGAGAGACCCAGTACTTC
>TRBJ2-1|TRBD1|TRBV7-3|-
CASSPTTGQANEQFF
TGTGCCAGCAGCCCAACCACCGGACAGGCCAATGAGCAGTTCTTC
>TRBJ2-3|-|TRBV21-1|-
CASSIYGQDTDTQYF
TGTGCCAGCAGCATCTACGGACAGGACACAGATACGCAGTATTTT
>TRBJ1-3|-|TRBV2|-
CASNRDSGSSGNTIYF
TGTGCCAGCAACCGGGATTCCGGGAGCTCTGGAAACACCATATATTTT
>TRBJ2-2|TRBD2|TRBV11-3|-
CASSSRLAANTGELFF
TGTGCCAGCAGCTCTAGACTAGCGGCAAACACCGGGGAGCTGTTTTTT
>TRBJ1-5|-|TRBV6-5|-
CASSPVPRSNQPQHF
TGTGCCAGCAGTCCGGTACCCCGGAGCAATCAGCCCCAGCATTTT
>TRBJ2-7|-|TRBV3-1/TRBV3-2|-
CASSQDSLAHEQYF
TGTGCCAGCAGCCAAGATTCCCTAGCCCACGAGCAGTACTTC
>TRBJ1-3|-|TRBV5-1|-
CASSREGGGNTIYF
TGCGCCAGCAGCCGGGAAGGAGGAGGAAACACCATATATTTT
>TRBJ2-1|-|TRBV5-1|-
CASSLAGGAYNEQFF
TGCGCCAGCAGCTTGGCTGGGGGCGCCTACAATGAGCAGTTCTTC
>TRBJ2-3|-|TRBV2|-
CASSARAGRTDTQYF
TGTGCCAGCAGTGCAAGAGCGGGCCGAACAGATACGCAGTATTTT
>TRBJ1-1|-|TRBV19|once
CASSIGGGARNTEAFF
TGTGCCAGTAGTATAGGGGGAGGGGCGAGGAACACTGAAGCTTTCTTT
>TRBJ1-2|-|TRBV3-1/TRBV3-2|-
CASSQAVNYGYTF
TGTGCCAGCAGCCAAGCTGTTAACTATGGCTACACCTTC